This T cell receptor (beta chain) was sequenced during a study of T and B cells in COVID-19 patients. Study-wide context: Most recovered patients had mild to moderate COVID-19 treated as outpatients. About 90% of the roughly 20 active-infection patients had comorbidities associated with unfavorable COVID-19 outcome. Active-infection patients were older, median roughly 62 years, than recovered patients, median around 35 years.

Multiplex PCR with BIOMED2 TRB-A/B primer pools amplified TRB rearrangements. From the multiplex PCR reads, TCRdb called clonotypes with MiXCR, one entry per CDR3 protein. The data show approximately 8,000 distinct CDR3 sequences, roughly 25% seen once. The germline CDR1 and CDR2 sequences are ENHRY and SYGVKD. J lost 13 bases, V lost 6 bases, and 16 bases had no gene match. This CDR3 has 15 amino acids. Concerning this clonotype: The antigen is undetermined. Possible read error: a much larger clone is one base away.

Blood genomic DNA input for TRB amplification was about 240-550 ng. General study findings and limits: Highly clonal in active COVID-19, TRB repertoires exceeded healthy-donor diversity and richness at recovery.

This clonotype was obtained from a human donor who had recovered from COVID-19. V gene TRBV10-3 combines with J gene TRBJ2-3; 10 bases are a match to TRBD1. The material sequenced was blood. CDR3 in DNA: TGTGCCATCAGAAACCGGGACAGGGGAGGCGGCAAAGAGTATTTT. This codes for CAIRNRDRGGGKEYF.